This passage covers 18 T cell receptor beta chains from one sample sequenced in a study of T cells in Graves' hyperthyroidism and ophthalmopathy. There were TCR beta CDR3 regions amplified from RNA transcripts. The HTBI primer set served for first-round RT-PCR of the TCR CDR3. TCRdb itself ran the multiplex PCR reads through MiXCR, one entry per CDR3 protein. The table records 550,000 to 700,000 distinct CDR3 sequences, 35% to 55% of them present only once. Material for sequencing was peripheral blood or thyroid tissue (not recorded which). The receptors here all came from an adult woman with Graves' disease, either hyperthyroidism or ophthalmopathy (not recorded which).

This clonotype was observed many times. This chain connects TRBV20-1 to TRBJ1-5; TRBD1 matches 8 bases. Germline V CDR1 and CDR2: DFQATT, SNEGSKA (reference sequence). V lost 2 bases to trimming and J lost 3 bases; unmatched junction nucleotides: 3. The CDR3 sequence is 14 residues long. For the CDR3, the DNA is TGCAGTGCTAGACAGACAGGGGACAATCAGCCCCAGCATTTT. This codes for CSARQTGDNQPQHF.

This clonotype was recorded many times. The chain carries TRBV28 and TRBJ2-5, with D tentatively TRBD1 (5 bases). This CDR3 region has 16 residues. Germline CDR1 is MDHEN and CDR2 is SYDVKM. V gave up 5 bases and J gave up 0 bases, with 16 bases separating them. The CDR3 reads CASSLRSTANQETQYF. The CDR3 DNA is TGTGCCAGCAGTCTACGCTCGACAGCCAACCAAGAGACCCAGTACTTC.

Regarding this clonotype: The junction departs from germline at one end; a sequencing error may be responsible. The chain couples TRBV11-2 to TRBJ2-5; 10 nucleotides agree with TRBD2. The CDR3 covers 18 residues. Germline V gene sequence: CDR1 SGHAT, CDR2 FQNNGV. The CDR3 loop is CASSPLGIAGGARETQHF. The CDR3, as DNA: TGTGCCAGCAGTCCCCTTGGAATAGCGGGAGGAGCTCGAGAGACCCAGCACTTC.

For this clonotype: This CDR3 fails to terminate in the conserved phenylalanine or tryptophan, so it likely reflects a read error. The V and J genes are TRBV29-1 and TRBJ1-2, with TRBD1 matching over 10 bases. CDR3 length equals 12 residues. CDR1 SQVTM and CDR2 ANQGSEA come from the germline V gene. The CDR3: CSVDDLGQGYTI. The CDR3, as DNA: TGCAGTGTTGACGACTTGGGACAGGGGTACACCATC.

As concerns this clonotype: No conserved phenylalanine or tryptophan ends this CDR3, so it is likely a read error. No DNA is shown, since the ends of the CDR3 on it are uncertain; the CDR3 is the one TCRdb lists. The CDR3 is CASSPTGLTL. This chain links TRBV12-3 or TRBV12-4 with TRBJ1-2. The CDR3 spans 10 amino acids, including both terminal residues.

The rearrangement joins TRBV10-3 to TRBJ1-6; 9 nucleotides line up with TRBD1. Germline trimming cut 3 bases from V and 8 bases from J; bases unmatched to any gene: 2. The CDR3 totals 14 residues. Germline lookup yields CDR1 ENHRY and CDR2 SYGVKD. The CDR3 sequence is CAISDGTGYSPLHF. The CDR3 DNA is TGTGCCATCAGTGACGGGACAGGGTATTCACCCCTCCACTTT.

V gene TRBV7-3 combines with J gene TRBJ1-2; D is possibly TRBD1 (5 bases). CDR1 is SGHTA, CDR2 FQGTGA, per germline. The CDR3 covers 13 residues. The V gene lost 5 bases and the J gene lost 9 bases, with 16 bases spanning the gap. The CDR3 coding sequence is TGTGCCAGCAGCCTGACAAGGGGAGAGCGCTACACCTTC. Translated: CASSLTRGERYTF.

Concerning this clonotype: This may come from a read error, since a much larger clone is one base off. V usage is TRBV2 and J usage is TRBJ1-1; D might be TRBD1 (5 bases). The CDR3 length is 16 residues. Germline V lookup: CDR1 SNHLY, CDR2 FYNNEI. V was shortened by 5 bases and J by 3 bases, with 19 bases between the two germline ends. The CDR3 spells CASSYGGGVMDTEAFF. The CDR3 nucleotides are TGTGCCAGCAGTTACGGGGGGGGGGTTATGGACACTGAAGCTTTCTTT.

This clonotype came up many times. This sequence joins TRBV6-7 and TRBJ1-2; D is ambiguous. TRBV6-7 is labeled an ORF, and its function is uncertain. V lost 0 bases and J lost 7, with 21 bases in between. The CDR3 covers 17 residues. CDR3 bases: TGTGCCAGCAGTTACTCCATGATCGGGTCTTGGAACAGTGGCTACACCTTC. Translating it yields CASSYSMIGSWNSGYTF.

The gene calls are TRBV29-1 and TRBJ2-7; 8 nucleotides match TRBD1. Germline V lookup: CDR1 SQVTM, CDR2 ANQGSEA. V gave up 7 bases and J gave up 5 bases; unmatched junction bases: 16. The CDR3 runs to 15 residues. CDR3 protein: CSARMGQETIHEQYF. The CDR3 DNA follows: TGCAGCGCAAGGATGGGACAGGAGACGATCCACGAGCAGTACTTC.

The chain links TRBV2 to TRBJ2-5; D is tentatively TRBD1 or TRBD2 (6 bases each). Trimming left V 10 bases short and J 1 base short, with 13 bases between. The CDR3 is 13 residues long. CDR1 and CDR2 (germline): SNHLY, FYNNEI. CDR3 in DNA: TGTGCCACCAAGGGGGGCGGCCAAGAGACCCAGTACTTC. This sequence encodes CATKGGGQETQYF.

The chain has TRBV12-3 or TRBV12-4 and TRBJ1-4; 9 bases line up with TRBD1. J gave up 1 base and V 3 bases, and 0 bases lay outside the gene matches. The CDR3 length is 15 residues. In DNA form, the CDR3 reads TGTGCCAGCAGTTTGACAGGGGGAACTAATGAAAAACTGTTTTTT. Translated, it gives CASSLTGGTNEKLFF.

This clonotype was detected only a few times. The germline gene is not matched at one end of the junction; a read error may be the cause. The DNA for the CDR3 is TGCAGTGCCAGCAGTTTAGGGAGCAGGGTCTCCCACAATGAGCAGTTCTTC. It codes for CSASSLGSRVSHNEQFF. The chain recombines TRBV20-1 with TRBJ2-1, with D perhaps matching TRBD1 or TRBD2 (5 bases each). There are 17 residues in the CDR3. Germline CDR1 and CDR2: DFQATT and SNEGSKA (reference sequence).

This clonotype was seen more than once but under ten times. The V gene is TRBV7-9, the J gene TRBJ2-5; D is possibly TRBD2 (5 bases). The CDR3 contains 14 residues. Between the trimmed V and J ends, which lost 1 base and 5 bases, there was a span of 11 bases. The germline V gene encodes CDR1 SEHNR and CDR2 FQNEAQ (reference sequence). Written as DNA, the CDR3 is TGTGCCAGCAGCTTAGAGGGAGAGGCGGAGACCCAGTACTTC. It is translated as CASSLEGEAETQYF.

This clonotype has more than one count but fewer than ten. V is TRBV24-1 and J is TRBJ1-2; tentative D call: TRBD1 (5 bases). Per the germline V gene, CDR1 is KGHDR and CDR2 is SFDVKD. The CDR3 length is 14 residues. The V end was cut by 4 bases, the J end by 3 bases, with 11 bases between. The DNA for the CDR3 is TGTGCCACCAGTGACCCGGGACTGGACTATGGCTACACCTTC. Its protein product is CATSDPGLDYGYTF.

This chain joins TRBV29-1 and TRBJ1-1, with TRBD1 as a possible D gene (6 bases). The germline gives CDR1 SQVTM, CDR2 ANQGSEA. The V end lost 1 base, the J end lost 3 bases, and 12 bases lay between the germline ends. CDR3 length equals 14 residues. The CDR3 is CSVEGVGGHTEAFF. CDR3 sequence (DNA): TGCAGCGTTGAAGGAGTGGGGGGCCACACTGAAGCTTTCTTT.

The table lists this clonotype with a count of one. The chain links TRBV7-3 to TRBJ2-5, with D perhaps TRBD1 (6 bases). CDR1 SGHTA and CDR2 FQGTGA come from the germline V gene. The CDR3 loop spans 14 amino acids. V was cut by 5 bases and J by 5 bases, with 15 bases left in between. The CDR3: CASSVQGRGETQYF. For the CDR3, the DNA is TGTGCCAGCAGCGTTCAGGGGCGCGGGGAGACCCAGTACTTC.

This clonotype was seen only a few times. The chain uses TRBV29-1 and TRBJ1-5; tentative D call: TRBD1 (5 bases). Trimming removed 4 bases from V and 4 bases from J, with 8 bases in between. Germline V CDR1 and CDR2: SQVTM, ANQGSEA. The CDR3 contains 12 residues. The CDR3 coding sequence is TGCAGCGTTGTGACAGCGAATCAGCCCCAGCATTTT. This translates into CSVVTANQPQHF.